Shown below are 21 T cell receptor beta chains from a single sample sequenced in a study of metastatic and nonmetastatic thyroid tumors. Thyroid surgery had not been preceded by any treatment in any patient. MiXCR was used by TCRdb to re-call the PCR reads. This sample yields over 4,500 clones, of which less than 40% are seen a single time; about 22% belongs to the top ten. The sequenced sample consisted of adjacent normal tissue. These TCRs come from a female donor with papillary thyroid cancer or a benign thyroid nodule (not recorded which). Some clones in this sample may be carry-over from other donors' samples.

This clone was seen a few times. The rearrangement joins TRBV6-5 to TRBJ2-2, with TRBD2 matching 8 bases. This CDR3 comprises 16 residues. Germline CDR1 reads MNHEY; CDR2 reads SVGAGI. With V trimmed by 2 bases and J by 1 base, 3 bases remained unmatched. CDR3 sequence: CASSYGGTRNTGELFF. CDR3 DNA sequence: TGTGCCAGCAGTTACGGCGGGACTAGGAACACCGGGGAGCTGTTTTTT.

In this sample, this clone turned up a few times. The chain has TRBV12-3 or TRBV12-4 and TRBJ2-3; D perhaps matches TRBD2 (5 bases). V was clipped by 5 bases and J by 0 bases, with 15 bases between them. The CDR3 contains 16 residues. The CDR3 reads CASSTTASGSTDTQYF. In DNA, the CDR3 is TGTGCCAGCAGTACGACGGCCAGCGGCAGCACAGATACGCAGTATTTT.

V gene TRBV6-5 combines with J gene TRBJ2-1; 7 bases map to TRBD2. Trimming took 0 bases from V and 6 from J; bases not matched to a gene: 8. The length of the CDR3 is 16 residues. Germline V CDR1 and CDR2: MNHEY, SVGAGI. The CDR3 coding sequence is TGTGCCAGCAGTTACTCACGGACTAGTGACTCCAATGAGCAGTTCTTC. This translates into CASSYSRTSDSNEQFF.

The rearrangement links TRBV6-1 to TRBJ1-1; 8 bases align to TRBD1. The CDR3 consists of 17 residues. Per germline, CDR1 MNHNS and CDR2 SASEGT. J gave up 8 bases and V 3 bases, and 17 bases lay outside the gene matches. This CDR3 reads CASSDLLAGGARWEAFF. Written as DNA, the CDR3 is TGTGCCAGCAGTGATCTTCTGGCAGGGGGCGCAAGGTGGGAAGCTTTCTTT.

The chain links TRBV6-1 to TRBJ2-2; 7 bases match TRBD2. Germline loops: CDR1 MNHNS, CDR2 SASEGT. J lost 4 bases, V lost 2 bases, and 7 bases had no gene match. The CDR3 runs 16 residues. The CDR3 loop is CASSESAGVRTGELFF. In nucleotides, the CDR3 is TGTGCCAGCAGTGAAAGTGCGGGAGTTCGCACCGGGGAGCTGTTTTTT.

Here the CDR3 DNA reads TGCGCCAGCAGCTTGGTCGGGGGCGAATCTGGAAACACCATATATTTT. This translates into CASSLVGGESGNTIYF. The rearrangement joins TRBV5-1 to TRBJ1-3, with D perhaps TRBD1 (6 bases). The germline V gene has CDR1 SGHRS and CDR2 YFSETQ. The CDR3 loop spans 16 amino acids. The V gene lost 0 bases and the J gene lost 1 base, with 11 bases spanning the gap.

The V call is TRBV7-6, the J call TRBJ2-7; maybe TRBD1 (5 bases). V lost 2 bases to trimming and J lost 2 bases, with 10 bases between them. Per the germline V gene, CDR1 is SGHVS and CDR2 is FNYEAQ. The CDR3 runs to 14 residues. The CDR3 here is CASSLMTETYEQYF. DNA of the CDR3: TGTGCCAGCAGCTTAATGACAGAAACCTACGAGCAGTACTTC.

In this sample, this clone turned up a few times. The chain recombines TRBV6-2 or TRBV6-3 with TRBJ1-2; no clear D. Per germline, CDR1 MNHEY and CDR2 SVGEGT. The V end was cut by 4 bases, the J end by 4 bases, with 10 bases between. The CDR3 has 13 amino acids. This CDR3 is CASSFRGPYGYTF. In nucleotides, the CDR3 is TGTGCCAGCAGTTTCAGAGGACCCTATGGCTACACCTTC.

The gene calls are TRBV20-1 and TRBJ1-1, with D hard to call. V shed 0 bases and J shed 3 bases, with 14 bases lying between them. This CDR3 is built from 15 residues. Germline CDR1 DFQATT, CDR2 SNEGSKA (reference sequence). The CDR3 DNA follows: TGCAGTGCTAGAGATAGAATGAGGGCAGACACTGAAGCTTTCTTT. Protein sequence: CSARDRMRADTEAFF.

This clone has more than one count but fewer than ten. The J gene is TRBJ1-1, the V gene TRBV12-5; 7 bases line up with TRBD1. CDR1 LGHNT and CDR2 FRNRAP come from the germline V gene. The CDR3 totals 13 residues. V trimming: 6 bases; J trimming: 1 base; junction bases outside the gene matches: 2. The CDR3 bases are TGTGCTAGTGGCCGACAGGGGAACACTGAAGCTTTCTTT. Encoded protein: CASGRQGNTEAFF.

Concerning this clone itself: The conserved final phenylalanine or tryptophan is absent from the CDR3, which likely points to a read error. The CDR3 here is CASSTLVPAGDRVFTGELFS. CDR3 nucleotides: TGTGCCAGCAGTACACTAGTCCCAGCTGGGGACAGGGTGTTCACCGGGGAGCTGTTTTCT. The rearrangement uses TRBV6-4 and TRBJ2-2; 9 bases align to TRBD1. This CDR3 has 20 amino acids. From germline, CDR1 is MRHNA and CDR2 SNTAGT. The V gene end was trimmed by 5 bases and the J gene end by 4 bases; junction bases not matched to a gene: 20.

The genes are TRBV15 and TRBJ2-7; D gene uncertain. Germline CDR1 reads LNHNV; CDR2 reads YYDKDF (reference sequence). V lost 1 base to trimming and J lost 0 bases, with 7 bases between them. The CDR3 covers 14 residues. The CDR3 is CATSRAEVSYEQYF. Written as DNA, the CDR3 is TGTGCCACCAGCAGAGCCGAAGTCTCCTACGAGCAGTACTTC. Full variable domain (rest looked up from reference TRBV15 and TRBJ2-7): DAMVIQNPRYQVTQFGKPVTLSCSQTLNHNVMYWYQQKSSQAPKLLFHYYDKDFNNEADTPDNFQSRRPNTSFCFLDIRSPGLGDTAMYLCATSRAEVSYEQYFGPGTRLTVT.

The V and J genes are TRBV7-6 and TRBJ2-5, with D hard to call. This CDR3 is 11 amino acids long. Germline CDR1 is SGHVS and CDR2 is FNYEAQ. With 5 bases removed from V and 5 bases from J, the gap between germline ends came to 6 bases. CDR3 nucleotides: TGTGCCAGCAGCCCTGGTGAGACCCAGTACTTC. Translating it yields CASSPGETQYF.

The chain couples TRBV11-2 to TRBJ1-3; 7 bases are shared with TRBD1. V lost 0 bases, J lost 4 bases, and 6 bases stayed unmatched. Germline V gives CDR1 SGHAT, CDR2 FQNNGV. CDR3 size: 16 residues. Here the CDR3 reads CASSLDPTGFGNTIYF. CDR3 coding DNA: TGTGCCAGCAGCTTAGACCCGACAGGGTTCGGAAACACCATATATTTT.

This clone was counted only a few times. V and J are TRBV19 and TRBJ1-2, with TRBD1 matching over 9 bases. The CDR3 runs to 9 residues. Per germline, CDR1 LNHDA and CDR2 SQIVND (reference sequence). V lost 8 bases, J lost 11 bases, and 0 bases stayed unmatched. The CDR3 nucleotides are TGTGCCAGTGACAGGGGGTACACCTTC. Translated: CASDRGYTF.

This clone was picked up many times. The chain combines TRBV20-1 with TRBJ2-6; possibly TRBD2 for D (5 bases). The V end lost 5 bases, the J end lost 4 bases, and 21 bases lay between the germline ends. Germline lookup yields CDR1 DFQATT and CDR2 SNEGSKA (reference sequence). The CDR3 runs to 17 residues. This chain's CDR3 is CSASPPARGSGANVLTF. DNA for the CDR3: TGCAGTGCTTCCCCACCCGCGCGAGGGTCCGGGGCCAACGTCCTGACTTTC.

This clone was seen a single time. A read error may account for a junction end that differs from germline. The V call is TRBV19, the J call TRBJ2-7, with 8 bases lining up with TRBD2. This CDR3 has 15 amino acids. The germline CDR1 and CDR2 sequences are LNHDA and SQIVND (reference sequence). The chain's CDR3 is CASIPPSSGGDERYF. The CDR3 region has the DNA TGTGCCAGTATTCCGCCCTCGAGCGGGGGTGACGAGCGGTACTTC. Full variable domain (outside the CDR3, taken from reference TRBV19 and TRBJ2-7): DGGITQSPKYLFRKEGQNVTLSCEQNLNHDAMYWYRQDPGQGLRLIYYSQIVNDFQKGDIAEGYSVSREKKESFPLTVTSAQKNPTAFYLCASIPPSSGGDERYFGPGTRLTVT.

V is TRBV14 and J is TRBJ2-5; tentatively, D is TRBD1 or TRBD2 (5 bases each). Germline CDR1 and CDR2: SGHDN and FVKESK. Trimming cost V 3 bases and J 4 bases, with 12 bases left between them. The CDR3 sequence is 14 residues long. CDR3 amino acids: CASSQYRDGETQYF. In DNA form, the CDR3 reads TGTGCCAGCAGCCAGTACCGGGACGGAGAGACCCAGTACTTC.

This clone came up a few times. CDR3: CASSPDRVGLGSEQYF. The DNA for the CDR3 is TGTGCCAGCAGCCCAGACAGGGTAGGGTTAGGGAGCGAGCAGTACTTC. This chain joins TRBV11-1 and TRBJ2-7; 7 bases align to TRBD1. V gave up 5 bases and J gave up 6 bases; unmatched junction bases: 16. Germline V gives CDR1 SGHAT, CDR2 FQDESV (reference sequence). The CDR3 contains 16 residues. Variable domain in full (rest from reference TRBV11-1 and TRBJ2-7): EAEVAQSPRYKITEKSQAVAFWCDPISGHATLYWYRQILGQGPELLVQFQDESVVDDSQLPKDRFSAERLKGVDSTLKIQPAELGDSAMYLCASSPDRVGLGSEQYFGPGTRLTVT.

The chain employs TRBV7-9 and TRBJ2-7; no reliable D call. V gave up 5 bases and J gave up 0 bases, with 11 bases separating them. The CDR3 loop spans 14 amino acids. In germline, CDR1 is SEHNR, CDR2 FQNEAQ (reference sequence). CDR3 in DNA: TGTGCCAGCAGCCGCAGGCCCGGCTCCTACGAGCAGTACTTC. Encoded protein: CASSRRPGSYEQYF.

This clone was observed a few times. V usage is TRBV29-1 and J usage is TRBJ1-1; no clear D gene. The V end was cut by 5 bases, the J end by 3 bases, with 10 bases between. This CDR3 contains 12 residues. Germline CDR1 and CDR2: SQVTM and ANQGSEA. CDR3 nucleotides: TGCAGCGTTCTCAGATTTGACACTGAAGCTTTCTTT. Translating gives CSVLRFDTEAFF.